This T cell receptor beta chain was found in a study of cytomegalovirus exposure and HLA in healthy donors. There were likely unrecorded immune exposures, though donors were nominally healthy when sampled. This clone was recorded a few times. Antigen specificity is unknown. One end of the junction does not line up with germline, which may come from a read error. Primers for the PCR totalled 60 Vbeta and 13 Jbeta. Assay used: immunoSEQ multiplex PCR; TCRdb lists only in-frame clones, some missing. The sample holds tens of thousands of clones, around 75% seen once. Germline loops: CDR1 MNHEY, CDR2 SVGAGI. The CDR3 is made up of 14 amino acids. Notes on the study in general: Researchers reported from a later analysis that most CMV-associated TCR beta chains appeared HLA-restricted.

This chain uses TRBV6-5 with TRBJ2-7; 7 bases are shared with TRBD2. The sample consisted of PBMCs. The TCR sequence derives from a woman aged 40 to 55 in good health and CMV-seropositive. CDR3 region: CASSYSESAGSRDF. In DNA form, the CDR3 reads TGTGCCAGCAGTTACTCCGAGTCAGCGGGGAGCCGCGACTTC.